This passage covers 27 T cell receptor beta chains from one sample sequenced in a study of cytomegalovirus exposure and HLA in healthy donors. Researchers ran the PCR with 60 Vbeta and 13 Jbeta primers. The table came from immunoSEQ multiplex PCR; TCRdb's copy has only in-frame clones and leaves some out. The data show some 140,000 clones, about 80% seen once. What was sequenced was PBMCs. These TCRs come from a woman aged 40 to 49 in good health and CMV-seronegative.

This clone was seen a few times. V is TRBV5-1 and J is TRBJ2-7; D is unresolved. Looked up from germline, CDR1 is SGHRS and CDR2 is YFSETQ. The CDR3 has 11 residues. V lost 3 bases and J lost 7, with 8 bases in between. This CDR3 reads CASSSQMEQYF. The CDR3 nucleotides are TGCGCCAGCAGCTCCCAAATGGAGCAGTACTTC.

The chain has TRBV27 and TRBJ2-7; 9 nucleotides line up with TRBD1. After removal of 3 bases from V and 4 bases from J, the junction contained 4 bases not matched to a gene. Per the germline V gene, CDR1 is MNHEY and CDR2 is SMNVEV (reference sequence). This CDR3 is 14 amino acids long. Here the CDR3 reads CASSFDRGSYEQYF. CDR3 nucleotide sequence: TGTGCCAGCAGTTTTGACAGGGGGTCTTACGAGCAGTACTTC.

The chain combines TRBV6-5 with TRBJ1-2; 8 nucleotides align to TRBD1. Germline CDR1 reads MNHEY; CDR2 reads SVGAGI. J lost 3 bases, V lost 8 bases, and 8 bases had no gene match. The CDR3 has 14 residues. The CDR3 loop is CASGDLQGDYGYTF. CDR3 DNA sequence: TGTGCCAGCGGAGACCTACAGGGGGACTATGGCTACACCTTC.

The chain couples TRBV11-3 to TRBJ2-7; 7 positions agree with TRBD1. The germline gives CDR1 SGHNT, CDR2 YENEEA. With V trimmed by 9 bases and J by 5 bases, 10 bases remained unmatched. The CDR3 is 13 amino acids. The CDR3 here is CASRRDRAHEQYF. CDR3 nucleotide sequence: TGTGCCAGTCGGAGAGACAGGGCTCACGAGCAGTACTTC.

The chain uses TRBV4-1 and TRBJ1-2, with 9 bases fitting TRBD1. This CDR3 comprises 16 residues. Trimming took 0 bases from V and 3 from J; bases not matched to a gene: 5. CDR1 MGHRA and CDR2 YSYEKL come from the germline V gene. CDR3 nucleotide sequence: TGCGCCAGCAGCCAAGACCCGGACAGGGGCTACTATGGCTACACCTTC. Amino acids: CASSQDPDRGYYGYTF.

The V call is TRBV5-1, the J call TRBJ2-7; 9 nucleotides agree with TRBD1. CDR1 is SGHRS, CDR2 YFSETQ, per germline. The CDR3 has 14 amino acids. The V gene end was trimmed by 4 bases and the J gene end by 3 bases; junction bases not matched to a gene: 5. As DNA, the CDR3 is TGCGCCAGCAGCCAACGGGACAGGGACTACGAGCAGTACTTC. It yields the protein CASSQRDRDYEQYF.

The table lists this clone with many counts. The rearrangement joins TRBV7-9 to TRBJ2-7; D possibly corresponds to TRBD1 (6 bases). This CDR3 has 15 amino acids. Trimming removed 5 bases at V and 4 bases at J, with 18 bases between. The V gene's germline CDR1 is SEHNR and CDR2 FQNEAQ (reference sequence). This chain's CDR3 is CASSPVGAGRYEQYF. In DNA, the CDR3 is TGTGCCAGCAGCCCCGTGGGGGCAGGACGTTACGAGCAGTACTTC.

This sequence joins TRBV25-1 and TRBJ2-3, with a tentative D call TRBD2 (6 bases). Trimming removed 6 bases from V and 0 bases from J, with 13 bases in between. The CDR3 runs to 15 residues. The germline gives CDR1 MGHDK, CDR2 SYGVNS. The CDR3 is CASSSSGTSTDTQYF. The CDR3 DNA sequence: TGTGCCAGCAGCAGTAGCGGAACTAGCACAGATACGCAGTATTTT.

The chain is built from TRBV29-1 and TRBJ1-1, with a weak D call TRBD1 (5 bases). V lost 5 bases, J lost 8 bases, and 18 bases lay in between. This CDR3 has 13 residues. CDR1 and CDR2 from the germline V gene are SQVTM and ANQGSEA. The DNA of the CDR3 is TGCAGCGTTCGCCCTGGGGCAGAGAAGGAAGCTTTCTTT. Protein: CSVRPGAEKEAFF.

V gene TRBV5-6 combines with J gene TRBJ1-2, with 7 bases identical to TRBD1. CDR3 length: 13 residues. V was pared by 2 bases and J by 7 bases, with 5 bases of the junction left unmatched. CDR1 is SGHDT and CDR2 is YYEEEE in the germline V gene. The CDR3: CASSFGQEGGYTF. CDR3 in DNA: TGTGCCAGCAGCTTCGGACAGGAGGGTGGCTACACCTTC.

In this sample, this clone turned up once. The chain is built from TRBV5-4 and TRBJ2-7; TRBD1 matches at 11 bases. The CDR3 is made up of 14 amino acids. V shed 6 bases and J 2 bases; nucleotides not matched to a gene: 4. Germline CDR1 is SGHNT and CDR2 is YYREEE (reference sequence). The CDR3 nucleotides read TGTGCCAGCACGCGGACAGGGGGCACCTACGAGCAGTACTTC. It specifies CASTRTGGTYEQYF.

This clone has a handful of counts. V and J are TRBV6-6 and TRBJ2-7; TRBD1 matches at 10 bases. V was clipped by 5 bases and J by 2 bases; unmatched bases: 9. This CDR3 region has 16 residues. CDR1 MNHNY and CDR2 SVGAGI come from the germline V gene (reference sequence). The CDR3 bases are TGTGCCAGCAGTGCGGGGACAGGGGCCCTCCCCTACGAGCAGTACTTC. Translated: CASSAGTGALPYEQYF.

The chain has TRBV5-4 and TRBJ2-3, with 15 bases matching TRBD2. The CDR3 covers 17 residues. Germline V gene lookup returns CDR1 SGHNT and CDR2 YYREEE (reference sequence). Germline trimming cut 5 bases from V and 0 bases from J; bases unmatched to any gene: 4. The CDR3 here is CASRPGLAGGSTDTQYF. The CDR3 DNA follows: TGTGCCAGCAGGCCGGGACTAGCGGGGGGAAGCACAGATACGCAGTATTTT. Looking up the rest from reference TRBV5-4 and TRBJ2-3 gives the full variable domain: ETGVTQSPTHLIKTRGQQVTLRCSSQSGHNTVSWYQQALGQGPQFIFQYYREEENGRGNFPPRFSGLQFPNYSSELNVNALELDDSALYLCASRPGLAGGSTDTQYFGPGTRLTVL.

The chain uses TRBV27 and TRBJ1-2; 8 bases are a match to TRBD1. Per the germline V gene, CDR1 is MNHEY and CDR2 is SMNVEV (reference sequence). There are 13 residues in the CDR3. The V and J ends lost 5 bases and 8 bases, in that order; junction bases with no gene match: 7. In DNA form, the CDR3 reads TGTGCCAGCAGTAGAGGACAGGGTGTAGGCTACACCTTC. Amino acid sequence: CASSRGQGVGYTF.

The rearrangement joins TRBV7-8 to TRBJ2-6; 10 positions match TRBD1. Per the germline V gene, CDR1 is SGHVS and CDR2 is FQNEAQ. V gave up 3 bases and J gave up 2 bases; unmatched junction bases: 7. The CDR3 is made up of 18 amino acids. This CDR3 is CASSFGDRGPAGANVLTF. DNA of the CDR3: TGTGCCAGCAGCTTTGGGGACAGGGGACCCGCTGGGGCCAACGTCCTGACTTTC.

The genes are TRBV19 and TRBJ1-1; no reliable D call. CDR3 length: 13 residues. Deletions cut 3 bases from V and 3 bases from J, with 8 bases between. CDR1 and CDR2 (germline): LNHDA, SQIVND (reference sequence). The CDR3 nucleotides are TGTGCCAGTAGTATTTTGCGGGACACTGAAGCTTTCTTT. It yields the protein CASSILRDTEAFF.

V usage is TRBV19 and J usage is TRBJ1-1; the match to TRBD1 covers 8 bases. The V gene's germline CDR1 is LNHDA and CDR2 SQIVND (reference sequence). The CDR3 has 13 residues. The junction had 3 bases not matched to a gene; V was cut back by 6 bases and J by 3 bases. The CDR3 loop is CASRVTGDTEAFF. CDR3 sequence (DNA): TGTGCCAGTAGGGTGACAGGGGACACTGAAGCTTTCTTT.

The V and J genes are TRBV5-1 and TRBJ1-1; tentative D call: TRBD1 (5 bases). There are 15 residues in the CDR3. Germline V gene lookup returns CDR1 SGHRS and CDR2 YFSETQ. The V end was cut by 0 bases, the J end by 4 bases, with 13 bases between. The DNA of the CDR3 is TGCGCCAGCAGCTTGGCGGTAGGGGCTAGCACTGAAGCTTTCTTT. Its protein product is CASSLAVGASTEAFF. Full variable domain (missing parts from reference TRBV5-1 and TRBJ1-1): KAGVTQTPRYLIKTRGQQVTLSCSPISGHRSVSWYQQTPGQGLQFLFEYFSETQRNKGNFPGRFSGRQFSNSRSEMNVSTLELGDSALYLCASSLAVGASTEAFFGQGTRLTVV.

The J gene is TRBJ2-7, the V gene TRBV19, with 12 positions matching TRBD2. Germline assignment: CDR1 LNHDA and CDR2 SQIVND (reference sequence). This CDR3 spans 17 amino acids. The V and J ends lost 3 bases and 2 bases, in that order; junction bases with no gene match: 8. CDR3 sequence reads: CASSIAGLAGSPYEQYF. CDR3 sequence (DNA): TGTGCCAGTAGTATCGCTGGACTAGCGGGATCGCCCTACGAGCAGTACTTC.

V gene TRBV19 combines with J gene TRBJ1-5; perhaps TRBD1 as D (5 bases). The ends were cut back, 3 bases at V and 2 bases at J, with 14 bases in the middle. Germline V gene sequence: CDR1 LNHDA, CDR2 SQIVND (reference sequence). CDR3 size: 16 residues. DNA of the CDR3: TGTGCCAGTAGTATCGCAACCTCCAGGGGCAATCAGCCCCAGCATTTT. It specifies CASSIATSRGNQPQHF.

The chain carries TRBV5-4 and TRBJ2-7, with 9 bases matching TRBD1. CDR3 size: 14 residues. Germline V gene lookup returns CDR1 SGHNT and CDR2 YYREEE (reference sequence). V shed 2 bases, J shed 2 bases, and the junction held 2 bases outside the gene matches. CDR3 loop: CASSFGTGTYEQYF. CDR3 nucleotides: TGTGCCAGCAGCTTCGGGACAGGGACCTACGAGCAGTACTTC.

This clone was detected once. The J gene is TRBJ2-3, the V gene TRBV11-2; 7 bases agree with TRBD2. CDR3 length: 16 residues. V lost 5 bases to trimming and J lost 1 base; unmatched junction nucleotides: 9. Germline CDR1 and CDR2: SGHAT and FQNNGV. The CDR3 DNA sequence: TGTGCCAGCAGCCCCCCTTGGGCGGGGGGCACAGATACGCAGTATTTT. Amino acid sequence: CASSPPWAGGTDTQYF. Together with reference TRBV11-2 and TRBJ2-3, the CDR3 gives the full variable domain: EAGVAQSPRYKIIEKRQSVAFWCNPISGHATLYWYQQILGQGPKLLIQFQNNGVVDDSQLPKDRFSAERLKGVDSTLKIQPAKLEDSAVYLCASSPPWAGGTDTQYFGPGTRLTVL.

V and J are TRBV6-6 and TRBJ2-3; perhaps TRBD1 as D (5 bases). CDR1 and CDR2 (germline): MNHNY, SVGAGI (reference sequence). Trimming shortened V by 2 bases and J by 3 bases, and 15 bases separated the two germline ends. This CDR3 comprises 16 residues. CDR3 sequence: CASSYGLTASTDTQYF. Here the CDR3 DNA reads TGTGCCAGCAGTTACGGTTTGACAGCGTCGACAGATACGCAGTATTTT.

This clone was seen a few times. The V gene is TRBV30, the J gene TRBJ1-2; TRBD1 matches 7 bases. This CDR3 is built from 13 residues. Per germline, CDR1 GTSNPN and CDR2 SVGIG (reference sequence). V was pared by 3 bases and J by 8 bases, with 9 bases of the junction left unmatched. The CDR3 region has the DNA TGTGCCTGGAGCGGTACAGGGGTAATCGGCTACACCTTC. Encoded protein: CAWSGTGVIGYTF.

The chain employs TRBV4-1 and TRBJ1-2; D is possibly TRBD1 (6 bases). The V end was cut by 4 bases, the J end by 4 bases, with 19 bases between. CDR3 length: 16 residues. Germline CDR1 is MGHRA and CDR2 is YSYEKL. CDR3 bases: TGCGCCAGCAGCCCCTCGTTCGGGGGGGCGGGCTATGGCTACACCTTC. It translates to CASSPSFGGAGYGYTF.

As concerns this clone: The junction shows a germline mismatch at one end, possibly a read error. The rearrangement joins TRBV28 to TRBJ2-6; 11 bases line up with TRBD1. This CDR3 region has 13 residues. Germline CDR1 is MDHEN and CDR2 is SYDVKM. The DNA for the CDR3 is TGTGCCAGCAGTGGACAGGGGGCGAACGTCCTGACTTTC. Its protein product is CASSGQGANVLTF.

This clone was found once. This chain's CDR3 is CASSLGLDRLYNYGYTF. The CDR3 DNA reads as TGTGCCAGCAGTTTAGGTCTGGACAGACTTTATAACTATGGCTACACCTTC. The rearrangement links TRBV28 to TRBJ1-2; the D gene is possibly TRBD1 (6 bases). From germline, CDR1 is MDHEN and CDR2 SYDVKM. V lost 2 bases and J lost 1, with 17 bases in between. This CDR3 is 17 amino acids long.